This is a list of T cell receptor beta chains from one sample in a study of radiotherapy plus CTLA-4 blockade in lung cancer. This table comes from immunoSEQ multiplex PCR, and its TCRdb copy is limited to in-frame clones, with some not included. The top ten clones hold just under 7% of a sample with about 120,000 clones, around 90% of them seen once. The material sequenced was peripheral blood, taken from a patient treated with radiotherapy plus ipilimumab. The receptors were sampled from a human donor with non-small cell lung cancer that progressed on radiotherapy plus ipilimumab. CDR3s include the opening cysteine and the closing phenylalanine or tryptophan. The D gene is left open where the match is weak. Only part of the rows carry a size: once, few, many, or a class if the clone is expanded.

D gene,V gene,J gene,clone size,CDR3 DNA,CDR3 protein
-,TRBV6-5,TRBJ2-3,-,TGTGCCAGCAGTCCTTTGGAAGATACGCAGTATTTT,CASSPLEDTQYF
-,TRBV15,TRBJ1-4,-,TGTGCCACCAGCAGACTCCGGTCTCGGCAGGGCCTCTCGGGTAATGAAAAACTGTTTTTT,CATSRLRSRQGLSGNEKLFF
-,TRBV19,TRBJ2-1,-,TGTGCCAGTAGTGCGGGGCGGTATGAGCAGTTCTTC,CASSAGRYEQFF
-,TRBV7-7,TRBJ2-2,-,TGTGCTAGCAGCTTACGAGGAACCGGGGAGCTGTTTTTT,CASSLRGTGELFF
-,TRBV2,TRBJ2-2,-,TGTGCCAGCAGCAGGGGCGTAACCGGGGAGCTGTTTTTT,CASSRGVTGELFF
-,TRBV7-9,TRBJ2-1,-,TGTGCCAGCAGCTTAGGCCCGAGGGGTCGGTCCTACAATGAGCAGTTCTTC,CASSLGPRGRSYNEQFF
TRBD1,TRBV18,TRBJ2-5,-,TGTGCCAGCTCACCACTAGGACAGGGTATCGGGGAGACCCAGTACTTC,CASSPLGQGIGETQYF
-,TRBV5-6,TRBJ2-7,-,TGTGCCAGCAGCTTGGGGGCTGAGCAGTACTTC,CASSLGAEQYF
-,TRBV19,TRBJ1-2,-,TGTGCCAGTCGGCGGACAGCGGACTATGGCTACACCTTC,CASRRTADYGYTF
-,TRBV30,TRBJ1-1,-,TGTGCCTGGGGGGGTCTGGGGAACACTGAAGCTTTCTTT,CAWGGLGNTEAFF
TRBD1,TRBV9,TRBJ2-7,-,TGTGCCAGCAGCGTCGGGACAGGGGGGCACTACGAGCAGTACTTC,CASSVGTGGHYEQYF
-,TRBV6-1,TRBJ2-7,-,TGTGCCAGCAGTGAACAACCGATCTTCTACGAGCAGTACTTC,CASSEQPIFYEQYF
-,TRBV5-1,TRBJ2-5,-,TGCGCCAGCACGGTGGCGAACCGTGAGGAGACCCAGTACTTC,CASTVANREETQYF
TRBD1,TRBV7-6,TRBJ2-3,-,TGTGCCAGCAGCTCCGGGACAGACAGCACAGATACGCAGTATTTT,CASSSGTDSTDTQYF
-,TRBV18,TRBJ2-1,-,TGTGCCAGCTCACGCGTCAGTGGCTCCTACAATGAGCAGTTCTTC,CASSRVSGSYNEQFF
-,TRBV5-1,TRBJ1-5,-,TGCGCCAGCAGCTTGGATGGGGGGCACAATCAGCCCCAGCATTTT,CASSLDGGHNQPQHF
-,TRBV7-2,TRBJ1-5,-,TGTGCCAGCAGCTTAACGACACAGGGTAATCAGCCCCAGCATTTT,CASSLTTQGNQPQHF
TRBD1,TRBV30,TRBJ1-4,-,TGTGCCTGGACTTCAGGGGACAGGGGGCATGAAAAACTGTTTTTT,CAWTSGDRGHEKLFF
-,TRBV28,TRBJ1-1,-,TGTGCCAGCAGGGCGAACACTGAAGCTTTCTTT,CASRANTEAFF
-,TRBV7-9,TRBJ1-5,-,TGTGCCAGCAGCTCAGGACTAGCGGGAGTAAATAAGGATACGCAGCATTTT,CASSSGLAGVNKDTQHF
TRBD2,TRBV5-1,TRBJ2-3,-,TGCGCCAGCAGCTTGGGACTAGCGAAAGATACGCAGTATTTT,CASSLGLAKDTQYF
TRBD2,TRBV30,TRBJ2-2,-,TGTGCCTGGACCCTGGGACTAGCGGGGGTCACCGGGGAGCTGTTTTTT,CAWTLGLAGVTGELFF
-,TRBV18,TRBJ1-1,-,TGTGCCAGCTCACCACGGGGCGGACGAGTGAACACTGAAGCTTTCTTT,CASSPRGGRVNTEAFF
-,TRBV18,TRBJ2-5,-,TGTGCCAGCTCGCCAAAGGGGGGAGAGACCCAGTACTTC,CASSPKGGETQYF
TRBD1,TRBV6-5,TRBJ1-3,few,TGTGCCAGCAGGACAGGGGGGTTCTCTGGAAACACCATATATTTT,CASRTGGFSGNTIYF
-,TRBV2,TRBJ2-5,-,TGTGCCAGCAGTGAAATTCGCGTTGGGGAGACCCAGTACTTC,CASSEIRVGETQYF
-,TRBV9,TRBJ1-3,-,TGTGCCAGCAGCGTAGAAGGGGTTAGTGACACCATATATTTT,CASSVEGVSDTIYF